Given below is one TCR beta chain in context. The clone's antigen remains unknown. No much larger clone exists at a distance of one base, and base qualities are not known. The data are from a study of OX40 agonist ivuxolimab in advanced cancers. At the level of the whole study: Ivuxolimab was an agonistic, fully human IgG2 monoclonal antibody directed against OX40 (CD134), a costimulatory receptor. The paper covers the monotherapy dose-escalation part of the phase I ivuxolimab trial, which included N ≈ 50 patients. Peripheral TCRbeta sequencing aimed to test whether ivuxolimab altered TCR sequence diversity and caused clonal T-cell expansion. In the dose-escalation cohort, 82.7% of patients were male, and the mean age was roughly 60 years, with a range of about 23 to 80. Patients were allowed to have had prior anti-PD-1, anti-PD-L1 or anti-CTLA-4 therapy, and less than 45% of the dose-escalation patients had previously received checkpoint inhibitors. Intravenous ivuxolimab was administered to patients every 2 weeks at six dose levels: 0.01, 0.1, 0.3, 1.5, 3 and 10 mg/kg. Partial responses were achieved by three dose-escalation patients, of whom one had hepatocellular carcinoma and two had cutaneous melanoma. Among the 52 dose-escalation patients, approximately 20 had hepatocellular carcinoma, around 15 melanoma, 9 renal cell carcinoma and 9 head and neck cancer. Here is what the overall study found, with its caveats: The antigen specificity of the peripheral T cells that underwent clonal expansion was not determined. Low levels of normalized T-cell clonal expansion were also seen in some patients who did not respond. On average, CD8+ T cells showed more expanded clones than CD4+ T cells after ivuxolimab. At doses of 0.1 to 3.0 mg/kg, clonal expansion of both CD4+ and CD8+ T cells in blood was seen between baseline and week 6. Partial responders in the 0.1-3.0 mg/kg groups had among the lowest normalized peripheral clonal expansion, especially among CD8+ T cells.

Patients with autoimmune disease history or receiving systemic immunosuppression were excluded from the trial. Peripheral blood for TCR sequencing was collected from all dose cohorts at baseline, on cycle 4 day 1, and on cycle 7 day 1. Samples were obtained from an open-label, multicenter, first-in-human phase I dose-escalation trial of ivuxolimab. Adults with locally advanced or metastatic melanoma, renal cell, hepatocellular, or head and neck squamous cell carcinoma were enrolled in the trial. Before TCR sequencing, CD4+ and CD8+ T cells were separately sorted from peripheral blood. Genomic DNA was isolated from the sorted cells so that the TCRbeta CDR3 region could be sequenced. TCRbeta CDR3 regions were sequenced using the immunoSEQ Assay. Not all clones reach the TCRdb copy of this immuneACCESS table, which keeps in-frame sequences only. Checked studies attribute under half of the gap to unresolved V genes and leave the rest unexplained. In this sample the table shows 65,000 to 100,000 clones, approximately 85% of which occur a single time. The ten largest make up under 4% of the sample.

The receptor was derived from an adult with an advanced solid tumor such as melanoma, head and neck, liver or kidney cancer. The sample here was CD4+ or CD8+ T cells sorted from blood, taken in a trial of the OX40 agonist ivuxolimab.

DNA sequence: TGCGCCAGCAGCTGGACCTTGAGCGGGAGTACGGATACGCAGTATTTT. Translated, it gives CASSWTLSGSTDTQYF. The V and J segments used are TRBV5-1 and TRBJ2-3, with 8 middle bases fitting TRBD2. Here V drops 3 bases and J drops 6 bases, and the junction holds 12 bases not matched to any gene. The germline V gene supplies CDR1 SGHRS and CDR2 YFSETQ. The CDR3 sequence holds 16 residues, the cysteine and phenylalanine included. Only the CDR3 DNA stays, 48 bases, in frame from base 1.